This section outlines one T cell receptor (beta chain) sequence together with its context. Its antigen is unknown. CDR1 and CDR2 (germline): SGHNT, YYREEE (reference sequence). The CDR3 spans 12 residues. V gave up 2 bases and J gave up 3 bases, with 5 bases separating them. These data originate in a study of radiotherapy plus CTLA-4 blockade in lung cancer. For the study at large: There were objective responses in roughly 17% of patients, and 31% had disease control.

Sequencing used immunoSEQ multiplex PCR; TCRdb keeps in-frame clones, though not all of them. This repertoire shows around 45,000 clones, 88% found once; its top ten account for 6% to 8.5%. Study-wide results and caveats: Reported findings show early blood T cell clone dynamics, with interferon-beta, best predicted response.

The material sequenced was peripheral blood, taken from a patient treated with radiotherapy plus ipilimumab. The J gene is TRBJ1-2, the V gene TRBV5-4; no definite D call. The receptor comes from a human donor with non-small cell lung cancer whose response to radiotherapy plus ipilimumab could not be evaluated. The chain's CDR3 is CASSLPDYGYTF. The CDR3 DNA reads as TGTGCCAGCAGCTTACCGGACTATGGCTACACCTTC.